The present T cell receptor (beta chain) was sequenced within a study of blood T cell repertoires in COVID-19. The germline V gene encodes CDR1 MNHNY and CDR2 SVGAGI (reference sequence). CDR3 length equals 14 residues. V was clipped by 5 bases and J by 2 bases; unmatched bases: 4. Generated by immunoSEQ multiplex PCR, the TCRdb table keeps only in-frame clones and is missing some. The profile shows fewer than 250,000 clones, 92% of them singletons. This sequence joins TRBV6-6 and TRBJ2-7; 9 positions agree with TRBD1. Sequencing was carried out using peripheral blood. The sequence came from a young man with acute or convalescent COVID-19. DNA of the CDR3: TGTGCCAGCAGTAGGGGACAGGGCCCCTACGAGCAGTACTTC. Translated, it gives CASSRGQGPYEQYF.